The source of this TCR beta chain is a study of T-cell memory formation after mild COVID-19. Study summary: There were largely donor-specific TCR clusters. Overall study findings and caveats: The CD4+ clones that contracted clustered mainly within CM and EM, and the CD8+ clones concentrated in EMRA.

The CDR3 runs 15 residues. J was trimmed by 4 bases and V by 0 bases; bases with no gene match: 3. Germline CDR1 DFQATT, CDR2 SNEGSKA (reference sequence). TCRdb passed the 5' RACE reads through MiXCR, listing each CDR3 protein once. This table has under 400,000 distinct CDR3 sequences, approximately 21% appearing once. About this clonotype itself: No antigen is known for it.

This TCR derives from an adult woman who had mild COVID-19 (a few samples of this study predate the infection). Cell type and time point are not known. V gene TRBV20-1 combines with J gene TRBJ1-4, with TRBD1 matching over 9 bases. Sequencing used PBMCs or a T cell subset sorted from them (not recorded which). The CDR3 DNA is TGCAGTGCTAGAGATGACAGGGGGTATAATGAAAAACTGTTTTTT. Protein: CSARDDRGYNEKLFF.